This T cell receptor beta chain stems from a study of shared clonotypes between healthy human individuals. CDR1 and CDR2 (germline): GTSNPN, SVGIG (reference sequence). The germline V and J ends were trimmed by 4 bases and 7 bases, with 9 bases remaining between them. This CDR3 region has 11 residues. To note about this clone: Its target is not known.

Study observations and caveats: In contrast to clonotypes shared by all four donors, non-shared clonotypes had lower generation probabilities.

CD45RO-negative, CCR7-selected cells formed the naive CD8 fraction, which excluded terminally differentiated effector memory CD45RA+ cells. Tens of thousands of T cell genomes (roughly 190 ng DNA) went into each sorted-subset replicate. The method was immunoSEQ multiplex PCR; TCRdb's version includes in-frame clones alone and lacks a portion of them. The profile shows 1.5 million to 2.5 million clones, about 95% of them singletons. The chain combines TRBV30 with TRBJ2-3, with D possibly matching TRBD2 (5 bases). The sequenced material came from naive CD8+ T cells sorted from blood. The receptor was isolated from a man between 18 and 35 years old in good health. CDR3 DNA sequence: TGTGCCTGGAACGGGGAAAATACGCAGTATTTT. It translates to CAWNGENTQYF.